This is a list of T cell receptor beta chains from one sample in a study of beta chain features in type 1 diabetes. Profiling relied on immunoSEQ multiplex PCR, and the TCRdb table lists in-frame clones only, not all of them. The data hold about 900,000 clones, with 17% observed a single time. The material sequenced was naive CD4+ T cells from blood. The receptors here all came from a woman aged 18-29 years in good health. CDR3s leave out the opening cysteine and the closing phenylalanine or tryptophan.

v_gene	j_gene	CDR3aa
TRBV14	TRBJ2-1	ASSQLRSGRPNNEQF
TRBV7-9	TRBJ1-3	ASSLDTLGNTIY
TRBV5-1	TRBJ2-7	ASSPGGAGLSYEQY
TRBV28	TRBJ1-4	ASSRTDEKLF
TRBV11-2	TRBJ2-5	ASSPVREQETQY
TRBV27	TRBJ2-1	ASSDGNGGRAANEQF
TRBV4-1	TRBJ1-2	ASSAQKDYGYT
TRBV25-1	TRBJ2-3	ASASSRTDTQY
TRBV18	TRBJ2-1	ASSPPNGSVNEQF
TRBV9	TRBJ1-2	ASSGRAGSYGYT
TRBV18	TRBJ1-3	ASSPRFTGGTGNTIY
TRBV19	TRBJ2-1	ASRAMYLSGEGYNEQF
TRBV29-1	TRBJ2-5	SVSTGHETQY
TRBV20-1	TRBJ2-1	SARREEQF
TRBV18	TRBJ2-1	ASSPLGVSYSTQNEQF
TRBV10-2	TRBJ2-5	ASRDPEETQY
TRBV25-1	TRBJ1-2	ASSPGQASYGYT
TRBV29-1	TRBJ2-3	SVLGGGTDTQY
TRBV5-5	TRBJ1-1	ASRSEGASLTEAF
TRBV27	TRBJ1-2	ASSSTRPGKDYGYT
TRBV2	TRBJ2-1	ASSAPGLEGNEQF
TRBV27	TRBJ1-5	ASREAGAAGNQPQH
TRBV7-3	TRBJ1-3	ASSLTGQSGNTIY
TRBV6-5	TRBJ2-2	ASRLTGLNTGELF
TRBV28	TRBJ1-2	ASSLLGANYGYT
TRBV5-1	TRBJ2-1	ASSLGDRINEQF
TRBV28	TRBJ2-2	ASSLGVGELF
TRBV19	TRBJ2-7	ASSQLGLAGHEQY
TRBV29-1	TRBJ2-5	SVCGSSQETQY
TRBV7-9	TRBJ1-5	ASSPDLQVKQPQH
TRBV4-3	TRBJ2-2	ASSQGSGRYTGELF
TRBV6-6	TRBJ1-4	ASVGRGEKLF
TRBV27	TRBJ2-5	ASRRGGQETQY
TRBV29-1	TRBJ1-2	SVDTGNGYT
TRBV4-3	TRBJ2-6	ASSQEIRGSNSGANVLT
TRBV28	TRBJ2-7	ASSPSGEQY
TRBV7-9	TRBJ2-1	ASSRLAGGYNEQF